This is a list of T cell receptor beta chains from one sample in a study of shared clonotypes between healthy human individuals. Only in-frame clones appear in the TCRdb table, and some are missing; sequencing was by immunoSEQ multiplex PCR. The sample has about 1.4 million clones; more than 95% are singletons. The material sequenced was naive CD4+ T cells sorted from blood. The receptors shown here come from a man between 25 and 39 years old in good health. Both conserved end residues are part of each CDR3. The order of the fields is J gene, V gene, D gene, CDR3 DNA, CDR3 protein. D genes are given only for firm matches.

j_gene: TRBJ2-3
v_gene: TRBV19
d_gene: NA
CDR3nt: TGTGCCAGTAGTACTAGTTCAGATACGCAGTATTTT
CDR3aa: CASSTSSDTQYF

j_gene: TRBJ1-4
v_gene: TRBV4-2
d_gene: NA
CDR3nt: TGTGCCAGCAGCCAAGATCGACCGGCTGGACAGAATGAAAAACTGTTTTTT
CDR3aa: CASSQDRPAGQNEKLFF

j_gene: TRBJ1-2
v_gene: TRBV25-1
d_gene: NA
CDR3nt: TGTGCCAGCAGTGAATATTTGGTCGGCAGCAACTATGGCTACACCTTC
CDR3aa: CASSEYLVGSNYGYTF

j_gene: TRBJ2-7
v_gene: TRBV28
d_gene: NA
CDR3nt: TGTGCCAGCGGAGTAGAACTCCCTGGCGAGCAGTACTTC
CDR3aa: CASGVELPGEQYF

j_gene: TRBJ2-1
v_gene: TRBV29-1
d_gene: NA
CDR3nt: TGCAGCGTTCGGCGGGGTAGCTCCTACAATGAGCAGTTCTTC
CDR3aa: CSVRRGSSYNEQFF

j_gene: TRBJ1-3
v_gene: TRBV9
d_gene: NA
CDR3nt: TGTGCCAGCAGCGTAGATGAGGGAAGGGCTGGAAACACCATATATTTT
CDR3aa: CASSVDEGRAGNTIYF

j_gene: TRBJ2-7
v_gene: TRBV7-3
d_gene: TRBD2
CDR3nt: TGTGCCAGCAGCTTAATACTAGCGGGAACAGGCGAGCAGTACTTC
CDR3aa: CASSLILAGTGEQYF

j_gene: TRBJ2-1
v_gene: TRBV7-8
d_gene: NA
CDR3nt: TGTGCCAGCAGCTTAGCACGGTCTCGGCTTAATGAGCAGTTCTTC
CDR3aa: CASSLARSRLNEQFF

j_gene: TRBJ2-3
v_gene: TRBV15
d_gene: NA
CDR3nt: TGTGCCACCAGCAGATTGGCGGGTGGGGATACGCAGTATTTT
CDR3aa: CATSRLAGGDTQYF

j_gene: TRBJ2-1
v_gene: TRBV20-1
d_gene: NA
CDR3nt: TGCAGTGCTAAGCGAAGGGATGAGCAGTTCTTC
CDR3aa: CSAKRRDEQFF